These 12 T cell receptor beta chains came from one sample sequenced in a study of shared T cell receptors in the human thymus. TCRdb keeps only in-frame clones here, not all; method: immunoSEQ multiplex PCR. The sample includes some 700,000 clones, approximately 88% of them seen just once. The sample was also reused in another study, on human thymus T cells.

The source material was thymocytes. These receptors originate from a boy under two years old with a congenital heart defect.

V usage is TRBV6-4 and J usage is TRBJ2-1; TRBD2 matches 12 bases. This CDR3 contains 16 residues. The germline V gene has CDR1 MRHNA and CDR2 SNTAGT. V was clipped by 4 bases and J by 8 bases; unmatched bases: 9. CDR3 region: CASSALTSGSIDEQFF. Here the CDR3 DNA reads TGTGCCAGCAGTGCCCTGACTAGCGGGAGCATAGATGAGCAGTTCTTC.

The V and J genes are TRBV28 and TRBJ2-3; no reliable D call. This CDR3 is 14 amino acids long. The germline CDR1 and CDR2 sequences are MDHEN and SYDVKM. Between the trimmed V and J ends, which lost 3 bases and 1 base, there was a span of 8 bases. CDR3 in amino acids: CASSFTSGTDTQYF. Here the CDR3 DNA reads TGTGCCAGCAGTTTTACCAGCGGCACAGATACGCAGTATTTT.

The chain employs TRBV11-2 and TRBJ2-3, with TRBD2 as a possible D gene (6 bases). Deletions cut 5 bases from V and 10 bases from J, with 13 bases between. Germline-derived CDR1 and CDR2 are SGHAT and FQNNGV. CDR3 length equals 12 residues. This CDR3 is CASSPALAAQYF. The CDR3 DNA is TGTGCCAGCAGCCCGGCACTAGCCGCGCAGTATTTT. Full variable domain (rest looked up from reference TRBV11-2 and TRBJ2-3): EAGVAQSPRYKIIEKRQSVAFWCNPISGHATLYWYQQILGQGPKLLIQFQNNGVVDDSQLPKDRFSAERLKGVDSTLKIQPAKLEDSAVYLCASSPALAAQYFGPGTRLTVL.

The chain links TRBV7-2 to TRBJ1-2, with TRBD1 matching 10 bases. V shed 5 bases, J shed 7 bases, and the junction held 4 bases outside the gene matches. This CDR3 contains 13 residues. Germline lookup yields CDR1 SGHTA and CDR2 FQGNSA. In DNA, the CDR3 is TGTGCCAGCAGCACCGGACAGGGGGGTGGCTACACCTTC. Its translation: CASSTGQGGGYTF.

The J gene is TRBJ1-2, the V gene TRBV5-1; D is ambiguous. The V and J ends lost 6 bases and 0 bases respectively, with 15 bases between them. CDR1 and CDR2 from the germline V gene are SGHRS and YFSETQ. This CDR3 comprises 15 residues. For the CDR3, the DNA is TGCGCCAGCAAGAAGGAGGTCGCAACTAACTATGGCTACACCTTC. It translates to CASKKEVATNYGYTF. The full variable domain, its missing parts supplied by reference TRBV5-1 and TRBJ1-2, is KAGVTQTPRYLIKTRGQQVTLSCSPISGHRSVSWYQQTPGQGLQFLFEYFSETQRNKGNFPGRFSGRQFSNSRSEMNVSTLELGDSALYLCASKKEVATNYGYTFGSGTRLTVV.

This chain connects TRBV4-2 to TRBJ1-5; no reliable D call. The CDR3 length is 16 residues. The germline V gene has CDR1 LGHNA and CDR2 YNFKEQ. The V end was cut by 10 bases, the J end by 1 base, with 20 bases between. The CDR3 DNA reads TGTGCCACCGAGGCATTCTACGCGGGAAGCAATCAGCCCCAGCATTTT. Its translation: CATEAFYAGSNQPQHF.

The chain uses TRBV29-1 and TRBJ2-1, with 8 bases identical to TRBD2. With V trimmed by 0 bases and J by 2 bases, 3 bases remained unmatched. Germline V gene data show CDR1 as SQVTM and CDR2 as ANQGSEA. The length of the CDR3 is 15 residues. The CDR3 nucleotides are TGCAGCGTTGAAGATACTAGCGGACCCTACAATGAGCAGTTCTTC. This translates into CSVEDTSGPYNEQFF.

The gene calls are TRBV14 and TRBJ2-7; TRBD2 might be the D (5 bases). This CDR3 is built from 16 residues. The V gene lost 0 bases and the J gene lost 0 bases, with 12 bases spanning the gap. Germline V lookup: CDR1 SGHDN, CDR2 FVKESK. CDR3 sequence: CASSQDSAKSSYEQYF. As DNA, the CDR3 is TGTGCCAGCAGCCAAGATAGCGCCAAGAGCTCCTACGAGCAGTACTTC.

This chain connects TRBV11-1 to TRBJ2-1; 7 nucleotides line up with TRBD1. Germline V CDR1 and CDR2: SGHAT, FQDESV (reference sequence). Unmatched junction bases numbered 1, after V lost 3 bases and J lost 5 bases. This CDR3 has 13 residues. The CDR3 spells CASSLGQHNEQFF. In DNA, the CDR3 is TGTGCCAGCAGCTTGGGACAGCACAATGAGCAGTTCTTC.

This chain uses TRBV19 with TRBJ2-3; D not certain. V lost 1 base and J lost 0, with 14 bases in between. The CDR3 consists of 17 residues. Germline V gene data show CDR1 as LNHDA and CDR2 as SQIVND (reference sequence). CDR3 nucleotides: TGTGCCAGTAGTATAGTATGGTGGCGGAGAAGCACAGATACGCAGTATTTT. Its translation: CASSIVWWRRSTDTQYF.

This clone came up once. The chain carries TRBV11-2 and TRBJ1-1, with 8 bases identical to TRBD1. Germline trimming cut 5 bases from V and 1 base from J; bases unmatched to any gene: 9. Per the germline V gene, CDR1 is SGHAT and CDR2 is FQNNGV. CDR3 length: 16 residues. The CDR3 bases are TGTGCCAGCAGCCCAATGACAGGGGCTCGGAACACTGAAGCTTTCTTT. Protein product: CASSPMTGARNTEAFF.

The chain employs TRBV27 and TRBJ1-2; 9 nucleotides line up with TRBD1. The length of the CDR3 is 13 residues. V lost 2 bases and J lost 6; bases outside the gene matches: 1. Germline CDR1 and CDR2: MNHEY and SMNVEV (reference sequence). The CDR3 region is CASSLRTGDGYTF. For the CDR3, the DNA is TGTGCCAGCAGTTTACGGACAGGGGATGGCTACACCTTC.